This T cell receptor (beta chain) was captured by sequencing in a study of shared clonotypes between healthy human individuals. The study, taken as a whole, reports: Larger richness was generally estimated for naive than memory subsets. Donors were few, which limited the genetic and exposure-history diversity represented.

Remarks on this clone: Its matching antigen is unknown. Different DNA sequences within this sample yield the same CDR3.

The CDR3 has 12 amino acids. Trimming cost V 3 bases and J 5 bases, with 7 bases left between them. The germline V gene encodes CDR1 SGHRS and CDR2 YFSETQ. Deep-level running was used for the assay. DNA at about 210 ng, 25,000 to 35,000 T cell genomes, went into sorted-subset replicate PCRs. Clones were sequenced by immunoSEQ multiplex PCR, and TCRdb holds only the in-frame ones, with some missing. The table records 1.6 million or so clones, approximately 98.5% of them present only once. This rearrangement joins TRBV5-1 to TRBJ2-3, with TRBD2 as a possible D gene (5 bases). The sample consisted of naive CD4+ T cells sorted from blood. As for subset: CD45RA+ positively selected. The clonotype was recovered from a man aged 30-40 years in good health. The CDR3 bases are TGCGCCAGCAGCTCTGGAGGAGATACGCAGTATTTT. As protein: CASSSGGDTQYF. The full variable domain, with the rest looked up from reference TRBV5-1 and TRBJ2-3, is KAGVTQTPRYLIKTRGQQVTLSCSPISGHRSVSWYQQTPGQGLQFLFEYFSETQRNKGNFPGRFSGRQFSNSRSEMNVSTLELGDSALYLCASSSGGDTQYFGPGTRLTVL.